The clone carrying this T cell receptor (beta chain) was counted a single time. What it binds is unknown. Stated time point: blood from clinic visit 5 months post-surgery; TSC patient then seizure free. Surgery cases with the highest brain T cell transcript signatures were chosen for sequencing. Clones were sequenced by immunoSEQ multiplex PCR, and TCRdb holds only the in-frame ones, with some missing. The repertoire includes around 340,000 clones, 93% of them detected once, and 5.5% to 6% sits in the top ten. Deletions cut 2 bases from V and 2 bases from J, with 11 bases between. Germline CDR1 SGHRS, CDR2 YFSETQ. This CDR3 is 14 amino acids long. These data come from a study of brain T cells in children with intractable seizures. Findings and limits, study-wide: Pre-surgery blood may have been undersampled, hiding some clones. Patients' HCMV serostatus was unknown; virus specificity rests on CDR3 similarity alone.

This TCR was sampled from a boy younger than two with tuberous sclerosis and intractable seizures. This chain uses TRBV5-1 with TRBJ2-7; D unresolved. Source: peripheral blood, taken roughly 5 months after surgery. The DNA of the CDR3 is TGCGCCAGCAGCTTTGAAAGCCTGACCTACGAGCAGTACTTC. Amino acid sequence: CASSFESLTYEQYF.